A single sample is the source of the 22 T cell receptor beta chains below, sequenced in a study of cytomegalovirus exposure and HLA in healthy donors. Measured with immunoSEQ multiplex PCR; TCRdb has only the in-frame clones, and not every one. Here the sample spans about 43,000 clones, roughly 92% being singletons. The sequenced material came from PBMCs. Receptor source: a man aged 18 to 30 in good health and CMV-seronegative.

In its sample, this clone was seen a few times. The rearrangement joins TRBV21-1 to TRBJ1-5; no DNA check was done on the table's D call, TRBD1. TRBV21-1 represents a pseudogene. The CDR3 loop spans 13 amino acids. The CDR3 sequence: CARGQGSNQPQHF. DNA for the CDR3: TGTGCCAGAGGACAGGGGAGCAATCAGCCCCAGCATTTT.

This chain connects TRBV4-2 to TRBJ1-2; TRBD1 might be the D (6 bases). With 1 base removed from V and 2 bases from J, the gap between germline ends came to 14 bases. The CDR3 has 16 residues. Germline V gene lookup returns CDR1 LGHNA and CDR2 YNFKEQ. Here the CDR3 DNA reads TGTGCCAGCAGCCAAGGGGAGGGGGGAAGGAACTATGGCTACACCTTC. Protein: CASSQGEGGRNYGYTF.

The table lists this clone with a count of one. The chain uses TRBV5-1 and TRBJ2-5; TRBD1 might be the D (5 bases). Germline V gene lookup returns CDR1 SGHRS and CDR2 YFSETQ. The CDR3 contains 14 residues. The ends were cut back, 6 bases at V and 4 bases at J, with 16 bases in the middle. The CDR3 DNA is TGCGCCAGCACCCAGGAAGGGGTTTTAGAGACCCAGTACTTC. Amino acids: CASTQEGVLETQYF.

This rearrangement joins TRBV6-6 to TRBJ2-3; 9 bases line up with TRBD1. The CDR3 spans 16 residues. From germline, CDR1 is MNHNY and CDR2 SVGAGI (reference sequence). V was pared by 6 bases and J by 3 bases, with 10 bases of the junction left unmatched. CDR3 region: CASRREQGAKTDTQYF. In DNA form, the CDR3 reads TGTGCCAGCAGACGCGAACAGGGGGCAAAGACAGATACGCAGTATTTT.

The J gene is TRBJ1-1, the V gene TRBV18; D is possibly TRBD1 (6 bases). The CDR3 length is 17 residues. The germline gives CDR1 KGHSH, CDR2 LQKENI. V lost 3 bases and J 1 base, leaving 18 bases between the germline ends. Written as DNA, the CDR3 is TGTGCCAGCTCACCGGCCGGGGGGCGCGGGTCGAACACTGAAGCTTTCTTT. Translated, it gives CASSPAGGRGSNTEAFF.

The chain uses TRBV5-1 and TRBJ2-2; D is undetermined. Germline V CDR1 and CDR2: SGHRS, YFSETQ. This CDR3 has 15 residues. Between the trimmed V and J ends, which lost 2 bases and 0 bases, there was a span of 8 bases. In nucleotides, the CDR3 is TGCGCCAGCAGCTTCGTAGCAACGAACACCGGGGAGCTGTTTTTT. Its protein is CASSFVATNTGELFF.

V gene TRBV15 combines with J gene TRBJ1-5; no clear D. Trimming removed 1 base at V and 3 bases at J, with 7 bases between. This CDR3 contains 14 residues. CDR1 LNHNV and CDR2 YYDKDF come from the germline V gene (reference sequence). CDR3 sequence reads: CATSRGLNNQPQHF. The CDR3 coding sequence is TGTGCCACCAGCAGAGGACTGAACAATCAGCCCCAGCATTTT.

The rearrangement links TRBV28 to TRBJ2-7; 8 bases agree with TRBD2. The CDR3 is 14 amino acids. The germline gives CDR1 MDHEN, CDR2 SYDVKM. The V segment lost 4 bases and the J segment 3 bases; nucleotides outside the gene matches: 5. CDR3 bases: TGTGCCAGCAGTTCCCAGCGGGAGCTCTACGAGCAGTACTTC. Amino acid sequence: CASSSQRELYEQYF.

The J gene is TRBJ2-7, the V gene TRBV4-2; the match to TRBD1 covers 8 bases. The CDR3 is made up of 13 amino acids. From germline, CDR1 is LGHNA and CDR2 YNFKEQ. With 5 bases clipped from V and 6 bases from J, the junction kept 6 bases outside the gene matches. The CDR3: CASSEDRVLEQYF. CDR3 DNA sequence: TGTGCCAGCAGCGAGGACAGGGTCCTCGAGCAGTACTTC.

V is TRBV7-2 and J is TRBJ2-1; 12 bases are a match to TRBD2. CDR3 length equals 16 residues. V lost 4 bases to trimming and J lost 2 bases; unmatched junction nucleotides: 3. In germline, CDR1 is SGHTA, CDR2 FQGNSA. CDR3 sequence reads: CASSSSSGGAYNEQFF. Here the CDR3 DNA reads TGTGCCAGCAGCTCCTCTAGCGGGGGGGCCTACAATGAGCAGTTCTTC.

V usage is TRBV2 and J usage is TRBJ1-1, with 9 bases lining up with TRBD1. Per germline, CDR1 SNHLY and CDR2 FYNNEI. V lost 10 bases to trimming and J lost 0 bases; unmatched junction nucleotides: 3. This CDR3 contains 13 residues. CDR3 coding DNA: TGTGCCACCGGGACAGGGCTGAACACTGAAGCTTTCTTT. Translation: CATGTGLNTEAFF.

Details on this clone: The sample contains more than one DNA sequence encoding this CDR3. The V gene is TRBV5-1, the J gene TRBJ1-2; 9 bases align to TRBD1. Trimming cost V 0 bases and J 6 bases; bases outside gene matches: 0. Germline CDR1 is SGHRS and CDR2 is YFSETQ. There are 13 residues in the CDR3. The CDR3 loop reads CASSLGTGDGYTF. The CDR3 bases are TGCGCCAGCAGCTTGGGGACAGGGGATGGCTACACCTTC.

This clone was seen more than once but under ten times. The CDR3 coding sequence is TGTGCCAGTAGTATAGATCAAAGTCGGGGAGGGTTTAATGAAAAACTGTTTTTT. Its protein is CASSIDQSRGGFNEKLFF. V usage is TRBV19 and J usage is TRBJ1-4, with D unresolved. The CDR3 covers 18 residues. CDR1 and CDR2 (germline): LNHDA, SQIVND (reference sequence). V lost 0 bases and J lost 4, with 18 bases in between.

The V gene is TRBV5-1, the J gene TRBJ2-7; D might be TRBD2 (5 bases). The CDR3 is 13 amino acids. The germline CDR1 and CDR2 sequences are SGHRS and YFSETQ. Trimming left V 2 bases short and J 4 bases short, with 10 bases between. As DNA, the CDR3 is TGCGCCAGCAGCTTCGGTCTAGCTTACGAGCAGTACTTC. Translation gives CASSFGLAYEQYF. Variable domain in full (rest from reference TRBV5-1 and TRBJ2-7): KAGVTQTPRYLIKTRGQQVTLSCSPISGHRSVSWYQQTPGQGLQFLFEYFSETQRNKGNFPGRFSGRQFSNSRSEMNVSTLELGDSALYLCASSFGLAYEQYFGPGTRLTVT.

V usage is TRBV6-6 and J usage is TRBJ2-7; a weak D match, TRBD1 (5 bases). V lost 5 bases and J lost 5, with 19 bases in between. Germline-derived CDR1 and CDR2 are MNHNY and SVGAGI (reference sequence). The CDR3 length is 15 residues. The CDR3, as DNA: TGTGCCAGCAGTATACAGGAGATTGTTGGGGACGAGCAGTACTTC. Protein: CASSIQEIVGDEQYF.

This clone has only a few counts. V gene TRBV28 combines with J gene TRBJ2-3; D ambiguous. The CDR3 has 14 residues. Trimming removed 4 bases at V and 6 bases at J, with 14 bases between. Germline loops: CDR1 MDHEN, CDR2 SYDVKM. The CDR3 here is CASSSAYPRDTQYF. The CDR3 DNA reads TGTGCCAGCAGTTCTGCGTACCCTCGGGATACGCAGTATTTT.

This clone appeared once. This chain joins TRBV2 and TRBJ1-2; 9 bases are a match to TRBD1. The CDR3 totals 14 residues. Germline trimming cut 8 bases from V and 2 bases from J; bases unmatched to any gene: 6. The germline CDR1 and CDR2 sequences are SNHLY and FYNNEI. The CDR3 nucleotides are TGTGCCAGCGAGGACAGGGGAGTCAACTATGGCTACACCTTC. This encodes CASEDRGVNYGYTF.

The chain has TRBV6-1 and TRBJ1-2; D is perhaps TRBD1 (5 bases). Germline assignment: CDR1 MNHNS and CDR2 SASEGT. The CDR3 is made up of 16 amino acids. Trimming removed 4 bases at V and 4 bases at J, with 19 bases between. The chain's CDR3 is CASSGWDSISFYGYTF. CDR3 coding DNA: TGTGCCAGCAGTGGTTGGGACTCCATTTCCTTCTATGGCTACACCTTC.

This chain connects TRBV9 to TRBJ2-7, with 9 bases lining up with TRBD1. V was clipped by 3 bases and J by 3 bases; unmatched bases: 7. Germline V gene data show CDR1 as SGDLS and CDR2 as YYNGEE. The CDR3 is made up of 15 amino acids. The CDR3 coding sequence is TGTGCCAGCAGCGCCCCCCGGGACAGGGACTACGAGCAGTACTTC. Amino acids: CASSAPRDRDYEQYF.

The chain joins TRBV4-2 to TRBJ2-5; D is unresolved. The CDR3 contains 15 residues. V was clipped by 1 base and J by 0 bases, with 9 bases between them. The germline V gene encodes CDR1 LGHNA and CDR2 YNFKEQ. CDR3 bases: TGTGCCAGCAGCCAAGGCGGCAGAAACCAAGAGACCCAGTACTTC. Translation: CASSQGGRNQETQYF.

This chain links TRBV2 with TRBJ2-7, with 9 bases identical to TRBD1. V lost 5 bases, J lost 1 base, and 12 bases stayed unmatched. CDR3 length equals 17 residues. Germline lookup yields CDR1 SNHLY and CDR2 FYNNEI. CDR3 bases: TGTGCCAGCAGTACCGACAGGGGGAAGGGAGGTTCCTACGAGCAGTACTTC. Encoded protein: CASSTDRGKGGSYEQYF.

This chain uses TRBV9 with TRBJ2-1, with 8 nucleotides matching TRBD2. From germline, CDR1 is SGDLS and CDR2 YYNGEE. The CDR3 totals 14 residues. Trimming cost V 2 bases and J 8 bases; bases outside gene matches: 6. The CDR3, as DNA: TGTGCCAGCAGCGTGCGGACTAGCCGTGATGAGCAGTTCTTC. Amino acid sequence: CASSVRTSRDEQFF.